This T cell receptor (beta chain) was obtained from a study of technical replicates of blood from several donors. The germline gives CDR1 MDHEN, CDR2 SYDVKM. With 6 bases clipped from V and 2 bases from J, the junction kept 8 bases outside the gene matches. There are 15 residues in the CDR3. Libraries were prepared by immunoSEQ multiplex PCR; TCRdb keeps only in-frame clonotypes and omits some of them. The table has around 85,000 clones, about 94% seen once. The genes are TRBV28 and TRBJ2-3; 7 bases are shared with TRBD1. Input material: T cells isolated from PBMCs. The TCR originated in a human donor in good health. CDR3 sequence reads: CASRSTGVATDTQYF. For the CDR3, the DNA is TGTGCCAGCAGATCAACAGGGGTGGCCACAGATACGCAGTATTTT. The full variable domain, completed using reference TRBV28 and TRBJ2-3, is DVKVTQSSRYLVKRTGEKVFLECVQDMDHENMFWYRQDPGLGLRLIYFSYDVKMKEKGDIPEGYSVSREKKERFSLILESASTNQTSMYLCASRSTGVATDTQYFGPGTRLTVL.